The clone carrying this T cell receptor beta chain was seen a handful of times. Its specificity is not known. This specimen comes from a study of T cell repertoires in cytomegalovirus infection. Study information: Matching HLA type and CMV infection were both indicated by public TCR beta signatures. Study findings and constraints: The response measured ex vivo was dominated by TCR beta clonotypes (HLA-C-restricted and CMV-specific). There were carriers of CMV plus the relevant HLA, and cumulative public TCR beta family frequency identified them.

Germline CDR1 is SQVTM and CDR2 is ANQGSEA. Trimming took off 4 bases at V and 0 bases at J, with 13 bases between the two ends. The CDR3 spans 14 residues. TCRdb used MiXCR to reprocess the reads, holding one entry per CDR3 protein. The table records fewer than 200,000 distinct CDR3 sequences, roughly a fifth of them present only once. This chain joins TRBV29-1 and TRBJ2-7; no reliable D call. Sequenced: PBMCs. The clonotype was recovered from a human donor in good health (CMV status not recorded). Some clones in this sample may be carry-over from other donors' samples. Written as DNA, the CDR3 is TGCAGCGTTGCCCCCGGGTCCAGCTCCTACGAGCAGTACTTC. Amino acids: CSVAPGSSSYEQYF.